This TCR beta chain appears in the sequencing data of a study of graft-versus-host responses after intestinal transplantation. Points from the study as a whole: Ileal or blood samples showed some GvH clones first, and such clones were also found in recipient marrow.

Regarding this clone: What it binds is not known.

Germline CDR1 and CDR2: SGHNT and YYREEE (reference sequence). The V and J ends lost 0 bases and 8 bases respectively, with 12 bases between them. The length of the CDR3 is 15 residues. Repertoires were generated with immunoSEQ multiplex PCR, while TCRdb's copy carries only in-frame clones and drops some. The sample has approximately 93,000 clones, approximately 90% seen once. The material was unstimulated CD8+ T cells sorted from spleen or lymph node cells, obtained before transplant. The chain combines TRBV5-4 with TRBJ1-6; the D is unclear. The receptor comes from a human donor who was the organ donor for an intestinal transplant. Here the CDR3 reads CASSLAGFEDSPLHF. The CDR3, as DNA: TGTGCCAGCAGCTTGGCCGGATTCGAGGATTCACCCCTCCACTTT.